The rows below give T cell receptor beta chains drawn from one sample of a study of cytomegalovirus exposure and HLA in healthy donors. Profiling relied on immunoSEQ multiplex PCR, and the TCRdb table lists in-frame clones only, not all of them. Here the sample spans approximately 190,000 clones, approximately 90% being singletons. The sample was PBMCs. Receptors were obtained from a boy aged 2 to 10 in good health and CMV-seronegative. Each CDR3 is given with its conserved first and last residue. Each record gives: CDR3 protein, CDR3 DNA, D gene, J gene, V gene, clone size. The D gene is left open where the match is weak. For some rows the clone size is stated as once, few or many, or as a class when expanded; others skip it.

CASSPSGVNYGYTF,TGTGCCAGCAGCCCCTCAGGGGTTAACTATGGCTACACCTTC,-,TRBJ1-2,TRBV27,-
CASSSGTGGQLYEQYF,TGTGCCAGCAGCTCTGGGACAGGGGGACAACTCTACGAGCAGTACTTC,TRBD1,TRBJ2-7,TRBV7-2,once
CASSFGSWRGAGNQETQYF,TGTGCCAGCAGCTTCGGGTCATGGCGGGGGGCGGGAAACCAAGAGACCCAGTACTTC,TRBD2,TRBJ2-5,TRBV11-1,-
CASSSRTGNEKLFF,TGTGCCAGCAGCTCTCGGACAGGGAATGAAAAACTGTTTTTT,TRBD1,TRBJ1-4,TRBV7-9,-
CASSPGTGYNEQFF,TGTGCCAGCAGCCCCGGGACAGGTTACAATGAGCAGTTCTTC,TRBD1,TRBJ2-1,TRBV7-9,once
CASSSWGGSAETQYF,TGTGCCAGCAGCTCCTGGGGGGGCTCAGCGGAGACCCAGTACTTC,-,TRBJ2-5,TRBV11-2,few
CASSPEIGGNTEAFF,TGTGCCAGCAGCCCGGAAATCGGAGGGAACACTGAAGCTTTCTTT,-,TRBJ1-1,TRBV5-4,few
CASSLGGENTEAFF,TGTGCCAGCAGCTTGGGGGGAGAGAACACTGAAGCTTTCTTT,-,TRBJ1-1,TRBV7-9,-
CASSPQTGQIGYTF,TGTGCCAGCAGCCCGCAAACTGGACAGATCGGCTACACCTTC,-,TRBJ1-2,TRBV28,once
CASSVDGRALETQYF,TGTGCCAGCAGCGTAGACGGGAGGGCCTTAGAGACCCAGTACTTC,TRBD2,TRBJ2-5,TRBV9,-
CAWSVDYSETQYF,TGTGCCTGGAGTGTAGACTATTCAGAGACCCAGTACTTC,-,TRBJ2-5,TRBV30,-
CASSLMGGTEAFF,TGTGCCAGCAGCTTAATGGGGGGGACTGAAGCTTTCTTT,-,TRBJ1-1,TRBV7-9,-
CASSFGTSGPYEQYF,TGTGCCAGCAGTTTCGGGACTAGCGGACCCTACGAGCAGTACTTC,TRBD2,TRBJ2-7,TRBV6-5,-
CASSRGTSGSYEQYF,TGTGCCAGCAGTCGCGGGACTAGCGGCTCCTACGAGCAGTACTTC,TRBD2,TRBJ2-7,TRBV27,once
CASSPAGKGGGELFF,TGTGCCAGCAGCCCAGCGGGAAAGGGCGGCGGGGAGCTGTTTTTT,TRBD2,TRBJ2-2,TRBV6-6,-
CASSGLDRGYSPLHF,TGTGCCAGCAGTGGCTTAGACAGGGGATATTCACCCCTCCACTTT,TRBD1,TRBJ1-6,TRBV27,-
CASSLSGDDYEQYF,TGCGCCAGCAGCTTGTCAGGGGACGACTACGAGCAGTACTTC,-,TRBJ2-7,TRBV5-1,-
CASSPGAGANVLTF,TGTGCCAGCAGCCCCGGGGCTGGGGCCAACGTCCTGACTTTC,-,TRBJ2-6,TRBV6-1,-
CASSYRGGLGTEAFF,TGTGCCAGCAGTTATCGGGGGGGCTTGGGGACTGAAGCTTTCTTT,-,TRBJ1-1,TRBV6-5,-
CATQLQGSHSYNSPLHF,TGTGCCACCCAACTACAGGGGTCACACTCCTATAATTCACCCCTCCACTTT,TRBD1,TRBJ1-6,TRBV19,-
CASSQVLQGANTQYF,TGCGCCAGCAGCCAAGTTCTCCAGGGGGCGAATACGCAGTATTTT,TRBD1,TRBJ2-3,TRBV4-1,-
CASSVHRGEDEAFF,TGTGCCAGCAGTGTCCACAGGGGTGAGGATGAAGCTTTCTTT,TRBD1,TRBJ1-1,TRBV6-1,-
CASSGLAEYTDTQYF,TGTGCCAGCAGTGGACTAGCGGAGTACACAGATACGCAGTATTTT,TRBD2,TRBJ2-3,TRBV6-1,-
CASSERGGSRDTQYF,TGTGCCAGCAGTGAACGTGGCGGGTCGAGAGATACGCAGTATTTT,-,TRBJ2-3,TRBV2,-
CASSGGLATDTQYF,TGCGCCAGCAGCGGGGGACTAGCGACAGATACGCAGTATTTT,TRBD2,TRBJ2-3,TRBV5-1,few
CASSSKNREAFF,TGTGCCAGCAGTTCGAAGAACCGCGAGGCTTTCTTT,-,TRBJ1-1,TRBV6-5,-
CASSPGGRQETQYF,TGTGCCAGCAGCCCGGGGGGACGGCAAGAGACCCAGTACTTC,TRBD2,TRBJ2-5,TRBV28,-
CAWSLDRTDTQYF,TGTGCCTGGAGTCTGGACAGAACAGATACGCAGTATTTT,-,TRBJ2-3,TRBV30,few
CASSQTGDGGNTIYF,TGCGCCAGCAGCCAAACAGGGGACGGTGGAAACACCATATATTTT,TRBD1,TRBJ1-3,TRBV5-1,-
CAWSVGGLNQPQHF,TGTGCCTGGAGTGTAGGGGGTCTGAATCAGCCCCAGCATTTT,-,TRBJ1-5,TRBV30,-
CASSLGGQAGANVLTF,TGTGCCAGCAGTTTAGGGGGACAGGCTGGGGCCAACGTCCTGACTTTC,TRBD1,TRBJ2-6,TRBV28,-
CASSRREDSGNTIYF,TGTGCCAGCTCACGCCGGGAAGACTCTGGAAACACCATATATTTT,-,TRBJ1-3,TRBV18,-
CASSLSGRANSPLHF,TGTGCCAGCAGTTTATCAGGCAGGGCTAATTCACCCCTCCACTTT,-,TRBJ1-6,TRBV27,-
CASSVGTSREGYTF,TGTGCCAGCAGCGTAGGGACAAGCCGGGAAGGCTACACCTTC,-,TRBJ1-2,TRBV7-3,once
CASSLEVGEENIQYF,TGTGCCAGCAGCTTGGAGGTGGGAGAAGAAAACATTCAGTACTTC,-,TRBJ2-4,TRBV5-4,few
CASSHDRAYGYTF,TGTGCCAGCAGCCACGACAGGGCCTATGGCTACACCTTC,TRBD1,TRBJ1-2,TRBV6-5,-
CASSGYLAGVGNEQYF,TGTGCCAGCAGCGGGTATCTAGCGGGAGTTGGAAACGAGCAGTACTTC,TRBD2,TRBJ2-7,TRBV5-6,once
CASSLGEGNQPQHF,TGCGCCAGCAGCTTGGGGGAGGGCAATCAGCCCCAGCATTTT,-,TRBJ1-5,TRBV5-1,-
CASSLKGYGDSPLHF,TGTGCCAGCAGTTTAAAGGGGTATGGGGATTCACCCCTCCACTTT,-,TRBJ1-6,TRBV28,once
CASRRRGVFEDTQYF,TGTGCCAGCAGAAGACGGGGGGTCTTTGAAGATACGCAGTATTTT,TRBD2,TRBJ2-3,TRBV7-3,-
CASSPQGGSGYTF,TGTGCCAGCAGCCCCCAGGGGGGTAGCGGCTACACCTTC,TRBD1,TRBJ1-2,TRBV6-5,-
CAWRVQGTGEQYF,TGTGCCTGGAGGGTCCAGGGGACGGGTGAGCAGTACTTC,-,TRBJ2-7,TRBV30,-
CASGLPSIGEQFF,TGTGCTAGTGGTTTGCCCTCTATCGGTGAGCAGTTCTTC,-,TRBJ2-1,TRBV12-5,-
CASSVDGSSYEQYF,TGTGCCAGCAGCGTAGACGGGAGTAGTTACGAGCAGTACTTC,-,TRBJ2-7,TRBV9,-
CASSSDRGRPPGNTIYF,TGTGCCAGCAGCTCGGACAGGGGAAGACCCCCTGGAAACACCATATATTTT,TRBD1,TRBJ1-3,TRBV5-4,-